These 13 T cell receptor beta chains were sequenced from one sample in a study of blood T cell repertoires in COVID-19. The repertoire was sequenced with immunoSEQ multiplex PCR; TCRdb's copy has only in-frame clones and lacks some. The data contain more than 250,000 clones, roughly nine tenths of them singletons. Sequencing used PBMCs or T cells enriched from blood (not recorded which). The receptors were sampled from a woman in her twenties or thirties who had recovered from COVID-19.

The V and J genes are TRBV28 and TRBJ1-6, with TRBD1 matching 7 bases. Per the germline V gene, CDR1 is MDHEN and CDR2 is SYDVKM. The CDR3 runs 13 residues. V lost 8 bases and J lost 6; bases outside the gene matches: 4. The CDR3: CASHRGSNSPLHF. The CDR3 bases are TGTGCCAGCCACAGGGGTTCTAATTCACCCCTCCACTTT.

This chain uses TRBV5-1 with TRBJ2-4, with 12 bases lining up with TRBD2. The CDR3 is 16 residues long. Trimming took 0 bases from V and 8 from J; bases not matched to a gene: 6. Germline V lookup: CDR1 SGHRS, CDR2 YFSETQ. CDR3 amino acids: CASSLASGRAADIQYF. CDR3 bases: TGCGCCAGCAGCTTGGCTAGCGGGAGGGCCGCGGACATTCAGTACTTC.

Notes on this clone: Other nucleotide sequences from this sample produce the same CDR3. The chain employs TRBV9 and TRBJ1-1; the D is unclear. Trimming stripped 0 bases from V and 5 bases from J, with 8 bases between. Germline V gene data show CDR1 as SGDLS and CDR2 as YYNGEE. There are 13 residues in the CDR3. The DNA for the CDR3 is TGTGCCAGCAGCGTAGGAGGTCGGACTGAAGCTTTCTTT. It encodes CASSVGGRTEAFF.

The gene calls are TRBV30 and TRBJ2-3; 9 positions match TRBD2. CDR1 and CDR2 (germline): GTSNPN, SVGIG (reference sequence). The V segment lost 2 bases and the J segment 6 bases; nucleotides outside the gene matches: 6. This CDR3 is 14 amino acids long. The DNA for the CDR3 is TGTGCCTGGAGTAAGGTGCTAGCGGGGGATACGCAGTATTTT. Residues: CAWSKVLAGDTQYF.

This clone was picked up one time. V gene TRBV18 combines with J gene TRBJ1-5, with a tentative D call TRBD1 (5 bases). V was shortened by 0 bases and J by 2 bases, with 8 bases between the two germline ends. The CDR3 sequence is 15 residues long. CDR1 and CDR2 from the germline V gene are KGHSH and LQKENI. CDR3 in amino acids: CASSPPPGGNQPQHF. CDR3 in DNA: TGTGCCAGCTCACCACCGCCGGGGGGCAATCAGCCCCAGCATTTT.

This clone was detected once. As DNA, the CDR3 is TGTGCCAGCAGTTTTGGACAGGGAAATTTGAATGGCTACACCTTC. This translates into CASSFGQGNLNGYTF. The J gene is TRBJ1-2, the V gene TRBV28; 8 nucleotides agree with TRBD1. V shed 3 bases, J shed 6 bases, and the junction held 9 bases outside the gene matches. Looked up from germline, CDR1 is MDHEN and CDR2 is SYDVKM. The CDR3 length is 15 residues.

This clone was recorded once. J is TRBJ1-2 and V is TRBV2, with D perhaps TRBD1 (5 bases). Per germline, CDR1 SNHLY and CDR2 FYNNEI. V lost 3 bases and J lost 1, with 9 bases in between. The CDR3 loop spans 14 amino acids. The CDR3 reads CASSDQGINYGYTF. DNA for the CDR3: TGTGCCAGCAGTGACCAGGGAATTAACTATGGCTACACCTTC. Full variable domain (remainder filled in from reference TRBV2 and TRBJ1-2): EPEVTQTPSHQVTQMGQEVILRCVPISNHLYFYWYRQILGQKVEFLVSFYNNEISEKSEIFDDQFSVERPDGSNFTLKIRSTKLEDSAMYFCASSDQGINYGYTFGSGTRLTVV.

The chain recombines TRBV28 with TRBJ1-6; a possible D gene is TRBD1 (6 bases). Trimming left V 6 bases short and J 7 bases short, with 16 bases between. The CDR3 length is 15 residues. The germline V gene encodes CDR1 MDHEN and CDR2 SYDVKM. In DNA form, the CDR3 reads TGTGCCAGCAGACCCCCCAGGGGATGGAATTCACCCCTCCACTTT. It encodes CASRPPRGWNSPLHF.

This chain's CDR3 is CASVPGDKETQYF. The CDR3 DNA reads TGTGCCAGCGTCCCGGGGGATAAAGAGACCCAGTACTTC. This chain connects TRBV28 to TRBJ2-5; D perhaps matches TRBD2 (6 bases). V lost 8 bases, J lost 3 bases, and 13 bases lay in between. Germline CDR1 MDHEN, CDR2 SYDVKM. CDR3 size: 13 residues.

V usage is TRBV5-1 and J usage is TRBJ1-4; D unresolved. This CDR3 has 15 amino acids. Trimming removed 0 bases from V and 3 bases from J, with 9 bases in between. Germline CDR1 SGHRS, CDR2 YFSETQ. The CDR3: CASSLGRLANEKLFF. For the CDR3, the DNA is TGCGCCAGCAGCTTGGGGAGGCTTGCTAATGAAAAACTGTTTTTT.

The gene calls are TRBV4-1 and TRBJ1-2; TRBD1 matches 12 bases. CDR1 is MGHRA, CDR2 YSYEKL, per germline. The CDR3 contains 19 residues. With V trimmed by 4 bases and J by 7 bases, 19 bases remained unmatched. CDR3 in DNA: TGCGCCAGCAGCCTCCACCCATGGGGACAGGGGGCCTCTTTTGCTGGCTACACCTTC. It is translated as CASSLHPWGQGASFAGYTF.

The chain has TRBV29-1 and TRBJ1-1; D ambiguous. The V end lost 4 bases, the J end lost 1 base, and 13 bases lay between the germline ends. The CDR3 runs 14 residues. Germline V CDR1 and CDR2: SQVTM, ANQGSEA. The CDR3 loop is CSVVFGQKNTEAFF. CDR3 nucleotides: TGCAGCGTTGTGTTTGGGCAAAAGAACACTGAAGCTTTCTTT.

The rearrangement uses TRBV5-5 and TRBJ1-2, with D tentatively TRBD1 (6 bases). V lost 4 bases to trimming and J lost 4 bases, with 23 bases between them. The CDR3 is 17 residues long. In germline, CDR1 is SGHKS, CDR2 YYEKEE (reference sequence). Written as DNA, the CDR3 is TGTGCCAGCAGCCAACGCCCTAGACAGGCGAATTCCTATGGCTACACCTTC. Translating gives CASSQRPRQANSYGYTF.